This TCR beta chain was retrieved from a study of monozygotic twins with inflammatory bowel disease. Whole-study results and caveats: Healthy twins shared more clonotypes with others than IBD patients, most markedly active ones.

A remark on this clonotype: The antigen is not known.

Looked up from germline, CDR1 is LGHNT and CDR2 is FRNRAP. This CDR3 comprises 14 residues. In eight separate reactions per sample, cDNA was generated. No DNA is given; TCRdb re-called the 5' RACE reads and lists each CDR3 protein once. Its clone listing holds more than 100,000 distinct CDR3 sequences. Sequencing was done on a sample of blood. The receptor was isolated from a human donor with ulcerative colitis or Crohn's disease, or a healthy co-twin of an affected twin (not recorded which). The chain has TRBV12-5 and TRBJ2-3; the TRBD2 assignment by TCRdb is unverifiable without DNA. The CDR3 protein is CASGSGGAQDTQYF.